The clone carrying this TCR beta chain was counted once. Its antigen is not identified. This specimen comes from a study of cytomegalovirus exposure and HLA in healthy donors. Study results and caveats: A later analysis found first-cohort TCR clusters tended to co-occur in the 90 to 150 validation repertoires. Usually a TCR sequence was rare, but some public TCRs were found in many donors.

Germline-derived CDR1 and CDR2 are MGHDK and SYGVNS. The CDR3 length is 13 residues. With V trimmed by 7 bases and J by 4 bases, 4 bases remained unmatched. Sequencing was performed with immunoSEQ multiplex PCR; in TCRdb, only in-frame clones are kept and a portion is missing. The sample holds fewer than 100,000 clones, approximately 94% seen once. The sequence was obtained from a woman aged 18 to 35 in good health and CMV-seropositive. The chain couples TRBV25-1 to TRBJ1-2; 9 bases are shared with TRBD1. The sample taken for sequencing was PBMCs. In nucleotides, the CDR3 is TGTGCCAGCACCACGGACAGGGGCTATGGCTACACCTTC. It is translated as CASTTDRGYGYTF.